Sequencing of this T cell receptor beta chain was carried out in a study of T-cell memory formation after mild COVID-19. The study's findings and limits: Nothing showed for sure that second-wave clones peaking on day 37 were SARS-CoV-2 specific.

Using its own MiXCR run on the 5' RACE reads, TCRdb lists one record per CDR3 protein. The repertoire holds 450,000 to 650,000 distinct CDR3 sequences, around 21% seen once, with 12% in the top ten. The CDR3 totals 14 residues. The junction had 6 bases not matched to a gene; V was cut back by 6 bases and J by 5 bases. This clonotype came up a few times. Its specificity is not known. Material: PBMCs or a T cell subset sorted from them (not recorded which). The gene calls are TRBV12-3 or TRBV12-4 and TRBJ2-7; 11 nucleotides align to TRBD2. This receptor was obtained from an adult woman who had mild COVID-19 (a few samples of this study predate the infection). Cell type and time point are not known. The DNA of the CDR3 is TGTGCCAGCAGCCTAGCGGGAGGAACCCACGAGCAGTACTTC. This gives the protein CASSLAGGTHEQYF.